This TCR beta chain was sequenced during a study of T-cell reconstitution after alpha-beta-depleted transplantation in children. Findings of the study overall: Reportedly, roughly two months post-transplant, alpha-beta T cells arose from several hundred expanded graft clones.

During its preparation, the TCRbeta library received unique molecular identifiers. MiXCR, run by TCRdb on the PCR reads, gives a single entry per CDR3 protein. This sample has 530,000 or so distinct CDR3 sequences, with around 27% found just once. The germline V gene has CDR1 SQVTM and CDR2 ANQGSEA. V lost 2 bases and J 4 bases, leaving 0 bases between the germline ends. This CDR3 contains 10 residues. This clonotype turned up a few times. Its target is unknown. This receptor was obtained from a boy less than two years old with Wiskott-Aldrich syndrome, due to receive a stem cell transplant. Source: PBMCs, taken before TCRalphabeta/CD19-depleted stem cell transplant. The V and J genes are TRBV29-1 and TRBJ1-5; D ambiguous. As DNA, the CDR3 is TGCAGCGTTGAAAATCAGCCCCAGCATTTT. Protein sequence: CSVENQPQHF.